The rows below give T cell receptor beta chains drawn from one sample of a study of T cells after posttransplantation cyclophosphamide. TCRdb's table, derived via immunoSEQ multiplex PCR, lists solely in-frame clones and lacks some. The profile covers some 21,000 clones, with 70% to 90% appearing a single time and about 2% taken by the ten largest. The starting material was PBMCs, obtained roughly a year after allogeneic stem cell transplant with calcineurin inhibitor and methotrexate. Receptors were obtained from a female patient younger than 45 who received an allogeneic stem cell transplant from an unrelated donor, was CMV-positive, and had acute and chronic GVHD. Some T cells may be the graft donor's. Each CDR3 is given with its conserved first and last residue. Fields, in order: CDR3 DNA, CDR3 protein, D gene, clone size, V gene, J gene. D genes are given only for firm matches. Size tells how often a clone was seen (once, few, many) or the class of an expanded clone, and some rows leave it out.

CDR3nt: TGTGCCAGCAGTTCCCCCGGGGAAGGCGGGAAAGCCTGGGGTGAGCAGTTCTTC
CDR3aa: CASSSPGEGGKAWGEQFF
d_gene: NA
abundance: NA
v_gene: TRBV27
j_gene: TRBJ2-1

CDR3nt: TGCGCCAGCAGCTTGGAAACAGGACCTAGGGAGCTGTTTTTT
CDR3aa: CASSLETGPRELFF
d_gene: NA
abundance: NA
v_gene: TRBV5-1
j_gene: TRBJ2-2

CDR3nt: TGTGCCAGCAGTTACTCTTCAGTCGGGACAGGGTATGGCTACACCTTC
CDR3aa: CASSYSSVGTGYGYTF
d_gene: TRBD1
abundance: few
v_gene: TRBV6-5
j_gene: TRBJ1-2

CDR3nt: TGTGCCAGCACCGAATCAGGGAACACCTATGGCTACACCTTC
CDR3aa: CASTESGNTYGYTF
d_gene: NA
abundance: NA
v_gene: TRBV28
j_gene: TRBJ1-2

CDR3nt: TGTGCCAGCTCACCGGAGGCCGTAAACACCATATATTTT
CDR3aa: CASSPEAVNTIYF
d_gene: NA
abundance: NA
v_gene: TRBV18
j_gene: TRBJ1-3

CDR3nt: TGTGCCAGTGCAGAGGGTAATAGCAATCAGCCCCAGCATTTT
CDR3aa: CASAEGNSNQPQHF
d_gene: NA
abundance: NA
v_gene: TRBV2
j_gene: TRBJ1-5

CDR3nt: TGTGCCTGGAAAGACTTTAAAGGCTACGAGCAGTACTTC
CDR3aa: CAWKDFKGYEQYF
d_gene: NA
abundance: NA
v_gene: TRBV30
j_gene: TRBJ2-7

CDR3nt: TGTGCCAGCCGTCAATCCGGACAGGTCCTCGGCACCATATATTTT
CDR3aa: CASRQSGQVLGTIYF
d_gene: TRBD1
abundance: once
v_gene: TRBV11-2
j_gene: TRBJ1-3

CDR3nt: TGTGCCAGCAAGACCGGGGAGGCGACCGGGGAGCTGTTTTTT
CDR3aa: CASKTGEATGELFF
d_gene: NA
abundance: few
v_gene: TRBV28
j_gene: TRBJ2-2

CDR3nt: TGTGCCAGCAAAGACAGGCAGAACACTGAAGCTTTCTTT
CDR3aa: CASKDRQNTEAFF
d_gene: NA
abundance: NA
v_gene: TRBV2
j_gene: TRBJ1-1